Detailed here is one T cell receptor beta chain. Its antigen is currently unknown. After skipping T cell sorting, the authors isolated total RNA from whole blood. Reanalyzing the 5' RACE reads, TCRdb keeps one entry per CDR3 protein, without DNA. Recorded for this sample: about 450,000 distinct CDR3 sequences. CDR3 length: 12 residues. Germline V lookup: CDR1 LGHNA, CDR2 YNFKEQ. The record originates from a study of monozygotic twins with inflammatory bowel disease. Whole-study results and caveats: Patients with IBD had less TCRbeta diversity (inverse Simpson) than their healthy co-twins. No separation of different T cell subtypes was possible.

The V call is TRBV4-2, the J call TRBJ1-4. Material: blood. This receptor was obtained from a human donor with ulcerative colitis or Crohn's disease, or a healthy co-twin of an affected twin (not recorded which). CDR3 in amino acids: CASSQRNEKLFF.